This T cell receptor (beta chain) originates from a study of shared clonotypes between healthy human individuals. Across the whole study: Two women and a few men aged 18 to 49 served as donors. Findings and caveats of the study: A handful of donors showed sharing of 4.5% to 5% of naive CD4 clonotypes. Owing to a small donor count, the genetic and exposure-history diversity represented was limited.

Assay used: immunoSEQ multiplex PCR; TCRdb lists only in-frame clones, some missing. The sample contains about 870,000 clones, over 90% of which appear only once. CD45RO negativity and positive selection for CCR7 defined naive CD8 cells, a population that excluded terminally differentiated effector memory CD45RA+ cells. The study enrolled healthy HIV-negative adults without recent acute infections or vaccinations as donors. Worth noting for this clone: Antigen unknown.

The CDR3 runs to 17 residues. The germline gives CDR1 SNHLY, CDR2 FYNNEI. Trimming took off 3 bases at V and 2 bases at J, with 17 bases between the two ends. The sequence came from a man aged 25 to 45 in good health. The sample was naive CD8+ T cells sorted from blood. The chain employs TRBV2 and TRBJ1-5, with D unclear. The CDR3 sequence is CASSEGWEIYGNQPQHF. The CDR3 region has the DNA TGTGCCAGCAGTGAGGGTTGGGAAATTTATGGCAATCAGCCCCAGCATTTT.